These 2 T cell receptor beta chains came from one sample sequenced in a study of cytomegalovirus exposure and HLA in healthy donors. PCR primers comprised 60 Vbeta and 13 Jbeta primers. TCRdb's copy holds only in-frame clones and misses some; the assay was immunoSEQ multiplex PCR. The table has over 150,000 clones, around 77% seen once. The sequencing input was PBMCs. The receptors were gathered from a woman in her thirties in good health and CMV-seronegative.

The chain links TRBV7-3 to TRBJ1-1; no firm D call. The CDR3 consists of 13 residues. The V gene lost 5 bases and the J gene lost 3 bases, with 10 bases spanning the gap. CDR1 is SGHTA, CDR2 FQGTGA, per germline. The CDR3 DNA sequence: TGTGCCAGCAGCCCCCACAGTGACACTGAAGCTTTCTTT. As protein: CASSPHSDTEAFF.

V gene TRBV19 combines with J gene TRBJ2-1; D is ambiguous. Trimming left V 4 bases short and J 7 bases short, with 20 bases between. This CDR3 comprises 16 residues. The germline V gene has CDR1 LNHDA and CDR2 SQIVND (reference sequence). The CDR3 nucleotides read TGTGCCAGTAGTAGTTTTTCGGTTGGCGGAACTAATGAGCAGTTCTTC. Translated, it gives CASSSFSVGGTNEQFF.